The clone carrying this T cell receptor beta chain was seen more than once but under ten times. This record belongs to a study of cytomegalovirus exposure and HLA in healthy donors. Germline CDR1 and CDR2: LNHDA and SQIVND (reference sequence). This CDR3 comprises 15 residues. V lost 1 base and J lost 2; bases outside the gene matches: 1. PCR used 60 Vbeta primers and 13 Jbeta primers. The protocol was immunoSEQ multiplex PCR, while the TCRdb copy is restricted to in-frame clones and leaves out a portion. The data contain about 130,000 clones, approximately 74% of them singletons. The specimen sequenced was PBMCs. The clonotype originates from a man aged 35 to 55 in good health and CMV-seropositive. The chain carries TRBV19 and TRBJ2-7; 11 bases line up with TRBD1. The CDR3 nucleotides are TGTGCCAGTAGTATAGGGGACAGGGGGGCCTACGAGCAGTACTTC. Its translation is CASSIGDRGAYEQYF.